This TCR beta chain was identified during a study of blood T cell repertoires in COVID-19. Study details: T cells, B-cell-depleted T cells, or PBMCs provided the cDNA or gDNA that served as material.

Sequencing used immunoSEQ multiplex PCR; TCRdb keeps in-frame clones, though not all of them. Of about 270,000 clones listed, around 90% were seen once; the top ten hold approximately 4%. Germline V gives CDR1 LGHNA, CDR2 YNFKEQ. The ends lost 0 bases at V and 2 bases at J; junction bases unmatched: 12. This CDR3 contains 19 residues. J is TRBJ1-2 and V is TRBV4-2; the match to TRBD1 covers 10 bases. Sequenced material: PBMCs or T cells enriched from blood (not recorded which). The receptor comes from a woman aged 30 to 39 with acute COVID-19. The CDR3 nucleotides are TGTGCCAGCAGCCAAGATCGGGGACAGGGGTTGAGAAGGAACTATGGCTACACCTTC. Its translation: CASSQDRGQGLRRNYGYTF.